Listed below are T cell receptor beta chains from one sample, sequenced in a study of graft-versus-host responses after intestinal transplantation. The data were produced by immunoSEQ multiplex PCR, yet TCRdb's version contains in-frame clones alone and is incomplete. Of under 80,000 clones listed, 80% to 95% are singletons. Sample: PBMCs, taken 98 days after intestinal transplantation. The receptors come from a human patient who received an intestinal transplant, so some T cells may come from the graft donor. The CDR3 runs from the conserved cysteine through the conserved F or W. Fields, in order: D gene, clone size, J gene, V gene, CDR3 DNA, CDR3 protein. D genes are given only for firm matches. The size of a clone is reported for some rows only, either as once, few or many, or as a class for expanded clones.

>-|-|TRBJ1-4|TRBV29-1
TGCAGCGCCCTAGGTGAAAATGAAAAACTGTTTTTT
CSALGENEKLFF
>TRBD1|-|TRBJ2-3|TRBV2
TGTGCCAGCGCCGCGGGGACAGGGCCCCCAGATACGCAGTATTTT
CASAAGTGPPDTQYF
>TRBD2|-|TRBJ2-1|TRBV7-3
TGTGCCAGCAGCATGCCTGGGACTAGCGGGGGAAACAATGAGCAGTTCTTC
CASSMPGTSGGNNEQFF
>TRBD2|-|TRBJ2-3|TRBV5-4
TGTGCCAGCAGCTTTCTAGCGGGGGGGCTTACAGATACGCAGTATTTT
CASSFLAGGLTDTQYF
>-|once|TRBJ1-4|TRBV20-1
TGCAGTGCCAAATCTAATGAAAAACTGTTTTTT
CSAKSNEKLFF
>TRBD1|once|TRBJ2-3|TRBV11-2
TGTGCCAGCAGCTACACAGGGGCCGTGGCAGATACGCAGTATTTT
CASSYTGAVADTQYF
>-|once|TRBJ2-3|TRBV4-2
TGTGCCAGCAGCCAAGATCCAGCGAGTGAGGGCACAGATACGCAGTATTTT
CASSQDPASEGTDTQYF
>TRBD1|-|TRBJ2-7|TRBV28
TGTGCCAGCAGCATGGGACAGGCACCCTACGAGCAGTACTTC
CASSMGQAPYEQYF
>-|-|TRBJ2-7|TRBV11-1
TGTGCCAGCAGCAGCCCCGGGGGCCAGAGTATCTACGAGCAGTACTTC
CASSSPGGQSIYEQYF
>-|once|TRBJ1-2|TRBV18
TGTGCCAGCTCACCACGTCCCCCGGGGGACGGAAATTATGGCTACACCTTC
CASSPRPPGDGNYGYTF